The 19 T cell receptor beta chains reported below all come from one sample, sequenced in a study of CD4 T cell repertoires in COVID-19. Measured with immunoSEQ multiplex PCR; TCRdb has only the in-frame clones, and not every one. The repertoire consists of fewer than 100,000 clones, with 83% occurring once and the leading ten covering roughly 0.6%. The sample was CD4+ T cells from peripheral blood, taken after recovery from COVID-19. Receptors were obtained from a human donor who had COVID-19.

The rearrangement joins TRBV5-8 to TRBJ2-5, with TRBD2 matching 7 bases. From germline, CDR1 is SGHTS and CDR2 YDEGEE. V lost 4 bases and J lost 1; bases outside the gene matches: 10. The CDR3 covers 16 residues. Here the CDR3 DNA reads TGTGCCAGCAGCCCCGGGACTACAAGATCCCAAGAGACCCAGTACTTC. Amino acid sequence: CASSPGTTRSQETQYF.

This clone is a singleton in its sample. The rearrangement links TRBV28 to TRBJ2-1, with 7 nucleotides matching TRBD1. Per the germline V gene, CDR1 is MDHEN and CDR2 is SYDVKM. The CDR3 consists of 13 residues. Trimming took 6 bases from V and 10 from J; bases not matched to a gene: 9. CDR3 coding DNA: TGTGCCAGCAGAGAACAGGGGCTCCGGGAGCAGTTCTTC. It codes for CASREQGLREQFF.

This rearrangement joins TRBV28 to TRBJ1-2; no firm D call. This CDR3 is built from 11 residues. CDR1 MDHEN and CDR2 SYDVKM come from the germline V gene. The V gene lost 7 bases and the J gene lost 5 bases, with 8 bases spanning the gap. CDR3 nucleotides: TGTGCCAGCAAGGGAGCTTATGGCTACACCTTC. Amino acid sequence: CASKGAYGYTF.

The V and J genes are TRBV7-6 and TRBJ1-4; TRBD1 agrees at 8 bases. The germline gives CDR1 SGHVS, CDR2 FNYEAQ. V dropped 5 bases and J dropped 0; count of bases not matched to a gene: 8. This CDR3 is built from 17 residues. CDR3 sequence reads: CASSRQPQGATNEKLFF. CDR3 in DNA: TGTGCCAGCAGCCGACAGCCACAGGGGGCAACTAATGAAAAACTGTTTTTT.

The chain couples TRBV9 to TRBJ1-3; D is undetermined. Trimming left V 3 bases short and J 4 bases short, with 8 bases between. Germline V gives CDR1 SGDLS, CDR2 YYNGEE. The CDR3 is 13 residues long. CDR3 in DNA: TGTGCCAGCAGCGCCTCTAGGGGAAACACCATATATTTT. Amino acids: CASSASRGNTIYF. The whole variable domain, remainder taken from reference TRBV9 and TRBJ1-3, is DSGVTQTPKHLITATGQRVTLRCSPRSGDLSVYWYQQSLDQGLQFLIQYYNGEERAKGNILERFSAQQFPDLHSELNLSSLELGDSALYFCASSASRGNTIYFGEGSWLTVV.

This chain links TRBV28 with TRBJ1-2, with D possibly being TRBD1 (5 bases). Germline CDR1 MDHEN, CDR2 SYDVKM. This CDR3 is built from 14 residues. V dropped 3 bases and J dropped 8 bases, with 16 bases sitting between them. The CDR3 sequence: CASSFGGMLPGYTF. CDR3 coding DNA: TGTGCCAGCAGTTTCGGGGGGATGTTGCCAGGCTACACCTTC.

This chain uses TRBV13 with TRBJ1-1; TRBD1 might be the D (5 bases). Germline CDR1 PRHDT, CDR2 FYEKMQ (reference sequence). CDR3 length: 14 amino acids. Trimming took 3 bases from V and 1 from J, leaving 9 bases between them. DNA of the CDR3: TGTGCCAGCAGCTTCGGAGGGGCGAACACTGAAGCTTTCTTT. Its translation is CASSFGGANTEAFF.

The chain employs TRBV27 and TRBJ1-6; no firm D call. This CDR3 is built from 15 residues. Germline-derived CDR1 and CDR2 are MNHEY and SMNVEV (reference sequence). V gave up 4 bases and J gave up 7 bases, with 14 bases separating them. In DNA form, the CDR3 reads TGTGCCAGCAGTTCCCGTGTAGGGAGGAATTCACCCCTCCACTTT. It yields the protein CASSSRVGRNSPLHF.

The gene calls are TRBV6-4 and TRBJ2-2; D gene uncertain. Germline V CDR1 and CDR2: MRHNA, SNTAGT. Trimming shortened V by 3 bases and J by 0 bases, and 11 bases separated the two germline ends. This CDR3 is 16 amino acids long. CDR3 in amino acids: CASSELAGANTGELFF. The CDR3 DNA follows: TGTGCCAGCAGTGAACTTGCAGGAGCGAACACCGGGGAGCTGTTTTTT.

This chain uses TRBV7-9 with TRBJ2-7; tentatively, D is TRBD2 (5 bases). With 1 base removed from V and 0 bases from J, the gap between germline ends came to 7 bases. There are 14 residues in the CDR3. The germline V gene has CDR1 SEHNR and CDR2 FQNEAQ (reference sequence). The DNA for the CDR3 is TGTGCCAGCAGCTTAGACGGACTCTCCTACGAGCAGTACTTC. Residues: CASSLDGLSYEQYF.

The CDR3 spells CASSLRVPGAYNEKLFF. The CDR3 DNA reads TGTGCCAGCAGCTTGAGGGTGCCCGGGGCTTATAATGAAAAACTGTTTTTT. This chain joins TRBV7-8 and TRBJ1-4, with TRBD1 as a possible D gene (5 bases). Trimming cost V 3 bases and J 4 bases, with 18 bases left between them. The V gene's germline CDR1 is SGHVS and CDR2 FQNEAQ. The CDR3 runs 17 residues.

The CDR3 region is CSVVGTGGTGELFF. The CDR3 DNA is TGCAGCGTTGTGGGGACAGGGGGGACCGGGGAGCTGTTTTTT. The chain employs TRBV29-1 and TRBJ2-2; TRBD1 matches at 11 bases. This CDR3 has 14 residues. J gave up 5 bases and V 4 bases, and 3 bases lay outside the gene matches. The V gene's germline CDR1 is SQVTM and CDR2 ANQGSEA.

The chain couples TRBV16 to TRBJ2-3; D assignment may be TRBD1 or TRBD2 (5 bases each). Trimming cost V 4 bases and J 0 bases, with 38 bases left between them. The CDR3 has 24 amino acids. Germline V gives CDR1 KGHSY, CDR2 FQNENV. CDR3 bases: TGTGCCAGCAGCCGAACCTGGGACGGAACAAAGAGGCCCGGTCCTCCCCTTAGCACAGATACGCAGTATTTT. Translating gives CASSRTWDGTKRPGPPLSTDTQYF.

This clone was counted a few times. Other nucleotide sequences in the sample specify the same CDR3. This chain connects TRBV20-1 to TRBJ2-7, with D hard to call. CDR1 is DFQATT, CDR2 SNEGSKA, per germline (reference sequence). Trimming shortened V by 6 bases and J by 0 bases, and 6 bases separated the two germline ends. The CDR3 covers 11 residues. CDR3 coding DNA: TGCAGTGCGTGGGACTCCTACGAGCAGTACTTC. Protein sequence: CSAWDSYEQYF.

The chain has TRBV29-1 and TRBJ1-1, with TRBD1 matching 8 bases. J gave up 6 bases and V 7 bases, and 10 bases lay outside the gene matches. The CDR3 totals 13 residues. CDR1 and CDR2 (germline): SQVTM, ANQGSEA. CDR3 loop: CSAQTGAGAEAFF. The CDR3 DNA sequence: TGCAGCGCCCAGACAGGGGCTGGGGCTGAAGCTTTCTTT.

V is TRBV19 and J is TRBJ2-1, with 7 bases identical to TRBD2. CDR1 is LNHDA and CDR2 is SQIVND in the germline V gene (reference sequence). The CDR3 length is 15 residues. With 6 bases clipped from V and 8 bases from J, the junction kept 13 bases outside the gene matches. This CDR3 reads CASRNGRGLGDEQFF. As DNA, the CDR3 is TGTGCCAGTAGGAACGGGCGGGGGTTGGGCGATGAGCAGTTCTTC.

This clone showed up just once. This chain uses TRBV6-9 with TRBJ2-1; D ambiguous. The V and J ends lost 10 bases and 3 bases respectively, with 13 bases between them. This CDR3 has 13 residues. The germline gives CDR1 MNHGY, CDR2 SVAAGI. As DNA, the CDR3 is TGTGCCAACGGGTCGGTAAACTACAATGAGCAGTTCTTC. Its translation is CANGSVNYNEQFF.

V gene TRBV18 combines with J gene TRBJ1-2, with TRBD1 identical over 9 bases. The V segment lost 3 bases and the J segment 4 bases; nucleotides outside the gene matches: 15. The CDR3 is 18 amino acids. Looked up from germline, CDR1 is KGHSH and CDR2 is LQKENI. The CDR3 region is CASSPDRGSWLNPYGYTF. The CDR3 DNA sequence: TGTGCCAGCTCACCGGACAGGGGATCTTGGCTAAACCCCTATGGCTACACCTTC.

This clone was counted between two and nine times. The V and J genes are TRBV20-1 and TRBJ1-2; D unresolved. Looked up from germline, CDR1 is DFQATT and CDR2 is SNEGSKA (reference sequence). This CDR3 has 10 residues. V was pared by 0 bases and J by 8 bases, with 4 bases between. The CDR3 reads CSAREDGYTF. Here the CDR3 DNA reads TGCAGTGCTAGAGAGGACGGCTACACCTTC.